The 22 T cell receptor beta chains in this list originate from one sample, sequenced in a study of T cell responses to AZD1222 COVID-19 vaccine. Profiling relied on immunoSEQ multiplex PCR, and the TCRdb table lists in-frame clones only, not all of them. The data hold 100,000 to 150,000 clones, with 80% to 95% observed a single time. The sequencing used peripheral blood, collected 28 days after the second dose of the MenACWY control vaccine. The receptors derive from an adult who received the MenACWY meningococcal vaccine as a control.

The chain has TRBV5-1 and TRBJ2-5, with 11 nucleotides matching TRBD2. CDR1 and CDR2 (germline): SGHRS, YFSETQ. V lost 0 bases, J lost 5 bases, and 9 bases stayed unmatched. The CDR3 spans 17 residues. The CDR3 nucleotides are TGCGCCAGCAGCTTGGCGGTAGCGGGAGGGCCGGGGGAGACCCAGTACTTC. This codes for CASSLAVAGGPGETQYF.

This chain connects TRBV30 to TRBJ2-7; 11 nucleotides align to TRBD1. Germline values: CDR1 GTSNPN, CDR2 SVGIG (reference sequence). V lost 3 bases, J lost 3 bases, and 1 base stayed unmatched. The length of the CDR3 is 13 residues. This chain's CDR3 is CAWRGTGGYEQYF. CDR3 DNA sequence: TGTGCCTGGAGGGGGACAGGGGGCTACGAGCAGTACTTC.

This clone was counted once. The V and J genes are TRBV12-3 or TRBV12-4 and TRBJ2-5; D gene unclear. The CDR3 runs 12 residues. The V end was cut by 7 bases, the J end by 1 base, with 7 bases between. The CDR3 here is CASTYSQETQYF. In DNA, the CDR3 is TGTGCCAGCACCTACAGCCAAGAGACCCAGTACTTC.

V gene TRBV7-9 combines with J gene TRBJ2-7, with D perhaps matching TRBD2 (6 bases). This CDR3 contains 13 residues. Trimming removed 2 bases from V and 9 bases from J, with 14 bases in between. The germline V gene has CDR1 SEHNR and CDR2 FQNEAQ (reference sequence). CDR3 nucleotide sequence: TGTGCCAGCAGCTTATTAGATCGCGGGGCGCAGTACTTC. It specifies CASSLLDRGAQYF.

This chain joins TRBV2 and TRBJ1-2; tentative D call: TRBD1 (6 bases). The CDR3 consists of 13 residues. Germline CDR1 SNHLY, CDR2 FYNNEI. Trimming pared 10 bases from V and 4 bases from J, leaving 16 bases between. CDR3 protein: CATNGQLSYGYTF. Written as DNA, the CDR3 is TGTGCCACCAATGGACAGCTGAGCTATGGCTACACCTTC.

The chain combines TRBV7-8 with TRBJ2-5; TRBD2 might be the D (6 bases). The CDR3 covers 14 residues. V was pared by 4 bases and J by 1 base, with 10 bases between. Looked up from germline, CDR1 is SGHVS and CDR2 is FQNEAQ. CDR3 sequence: CASSSSGLQETQYF. CDR3 DNA sequence: TGTGCCAGCAGCTCTTCGGGACTCCAAGAGACCCAGTACTTC.

The chain carries TRBV27 and TRBJ2-7; D is perhaps TRBD1 (6 bases). The V end was cut by 5 bases, the J end by 0 bases, with 8 bases between. Germline V gives CDR1 MNHEY, CDR2 SMNVEV (reference sequence). CDR3 length: 13 residues. CDR3 in DNA: TGTGCCAGCAGTCCGGACAGCTCCTACGAGCAGTACTTC. It codes for CASSPDSSYEQYF.

The chain combines TRBV10-3 with TRBJ2-7; D unresolved. Germline-derived CDR1 and CDR2 are ENHRY and SYGVKD. V lost 0 bases to trimming and J lost 3 bases, with 9 bases between them. The CDR3 loop spans 14 amino acids. The CDR3 reads CAISESSHYYEQYV. CDR3 DNA sequence: TGTGCCATCAGTGAGTCTAGTCACTACTACGAGCAGTACGTC.

This clone was observed a single time. The chain uses TRBV28 and TRBJ1-2, with D perhaps TRBD1 (6 bases). The germline V and J ends were trimmed by 2 bases and 0 bases, with 10 bases remaining between them. The CDR3 runs to 15 residues. CDR1 and CDR2 from the germline V gene are MDHEN and SYDVKM. Written as DNA, the CDR3 is TGTGCCAGCAGTTTAGAGGGGGTTACTAACTATGGCTACACCTTC. Translating it yields CASSLEGVTNYGYTF.

CDR3 bases: TGTGCCACCAGTGATCCCCGGGACAGGGGGACAGATACGCAGTATTTT. As protein: CATSDPRDRGTDTQYF. V usage is TRBV24-1 and J usage is TRBJ2-3, with 11 bases aligning to TRBD1. V gave up 3 bases and J gave up 3 bases; unmatched junction bases: 4. The CDR3 is 16 amino acids. In germline, CDR1 is KGHDR, CDR2 SFDVKD.

The genes are TRBV28 and TRBJ1-2, with D tentatively TRBD1 (5 bases). Trimming shortened V by 3 bases and J by 8 bases, and 22 bases separated the two germline ends. The germline V gene encodes CDR1 MDHEN and CDR2 SYDVKM. This CDR3 contains 16 residues. CDR3 nucleotide sequence: TGTGCCAGCAGTTTTGATGAGGGGATACCGACTAAGGGCTACACCTTC. It encodes CASSFDEGIPTKGYTF.

The chain employs TRBV28 and TRBJ2-7, with unresolved D. CDR1 and CDR2 from the germline V gene are MDHEN and SYDVKM. V lost 6 bases, J lost 3 bases, and 12 bases lay in between. The CDR3 has 13 amino acids. Written as DNA, the CDR3 is TGTGCCAGCAGGGAAGAGGCTATCTACGAGCAGTACTTC. This sequence encodes CASREEAIYEQYF.

The gene calls are TRBV6-6 and TRBJ2-7; 9 nucleotides agree with TRBD1. Germline values: CDR1 MNHNY, CDR2 SVGAGI (reference sequence). With 6 bases clipped from V and 5 bases from J, the junction kept 8 bases outside the gene matches. This CDR3 comprises 14 residues. CDR3 sequence: CASRQQGAKNEQYF. The CDR3 bases are TGTGCCAGCAGACAACAGGGGGCTAAGAACGAGCAGTACTTC.

The V call is TRBV27, the J call TRBJ2-3; D is possibly TRBD1 (6 bases). From germline, CDR1 is MNHEY and CDR2 SMNVEV (reference sequence). The CDR3 spans 17 residues. With 2 bases removed from V and 0 bases from J, the gap between germline ends came to 15 bases. CDR3 sequence: CASSLNGQPRSTDTQYF. In DNA, the CDR3 is TGTGCCAGCAGTTTAAATGGACAGCCCAGGAGCACAGATACGCAGTATTTT.

The chain is built from TRBV7-9 and TRBJ2-3, with D unclear. This CDR3 spans 13 amino acids. The germline CDR1 and CDR2 sequences are SEHNR and FQNEAQ (reference sequence). V was trimmed by 2 bases and J by 6 bases, leaving 9 bases between them. This CDR3 reads CASSLRARDTQYF. The CDR3 DNA reads TGTGCCAGCAGCTTAAGGGCCAGGGATACGCAGTATTTT.

The chain carries TRBV5-1 and TRBJ1-2, with D unresolved. This CDR3 is 14 amino acids long. The germline V and J ends were trimmed by 2 bases and 4 bases, with 12 bases remaining between them. Per the germline V gene, CDR1 is SGHRS and CDR2 is YFSETQ. The CDR3 loop reads CASSFEGYGYGYTF. The DNA for the CDR3 is TGCGCCAGCAGCTTCGAAGGGTATGGCTATGGCTACACCTTC. Variable domain in full (rest from reference TRBV5-1 and TRBJ1-2): KAGVTQTPRYLIKTRGQQVTLSCSPISGHRSVSWYQQTPGQGLQFLFEYFSETQRNKGNFPGRFSGRQFSNSRSEMNVSTLELGDSALYLCASSFEGYGYGYTFGSGTRLTVV.

CDR3 nucleotide sequence: TGCGCCAGCAGCTTGTCCTCGGATAATAATTCACCCCTCCACTTT. This gives the protein CASSLSSDNNSPLHF. This chain joins TRBV5-1 and TRBJ1-6; no definite D call. The V gene's germline CDR1 is SGHRS and CDR2 YFSETQ. There are 15 residues in the CDR3. The V and J ends lost 1 base and 5 bases respectively, with 10 bases between them.

This clone was counted a few times. The chain joins TRBV9 to TRBJ2-1; the match to TRBD1 covers 9 bases. The trim removed 3 bases at V and 6 bases at J, leaving 7 bases unmatched. The germline CDR1 and CDR2 sequences are SGDLS and YYNGEE. The CDR3 sequence is 15 residues long. CDR3 region: CASSARTGVINEQFF. DNA for the CDR3: TGTGCCAGCAGCGCGCGGACAGGGGTAATCAATGAGCAGTTCTTC.

The chain links TRBV4-3 to TRBJ1-4; 9 bases line up with TRBD1. This CDR3 spans 17 amino acids. The V and J ends lost 0 bases and 7 bases, in that order; junction bases with no gene match: 9. Germline loops: CDR1 LGHNA, CDR2 YSLEER. The CDR3 DNA reads as TGCGCCAGCAGCCAAGAACGGGTAGAGGACAGGGGTGAAAAACTGTTTTTT. It is translated as CASSQERVEDRGEKLFF.

The CDR3 region has the DNA TGTGCCAGTAGTGTCCTAGCGGGGCTATACAATGAGCAGTTCTTC. It translates to CASSVLAGLYNEQFF. The chain employs TRBV19 and TRBJ2-1; 9 bases map to TRBD2. Germline lookup yields CDR1 LNHDA and CDR2 SQIVND (reference sequence). The J segment lost 4 bases and the V segment lost 5 bases, leaving 6 bases of the junction unmatched. The CDR3 runs 15 residues.

This chain links TRBV7-8 with TRBJ2-3, with D unresolved. With 4 bases removed from V and 1 base from J, the gap between germline ends came to 9 bases. CDR1 and CDR2 from the germline V gene are SGHVS and FQNEAQ. The CDR3 runs 14 residues. CDR3 sequence: CASSSVSGTDTQYF. CDR3 bases: TGTGCCAGCAGCTCAGTTTCCGGCACAGATACGCAGTATTTT. Full variable domain (missing parts from reference TRBV7-8 and TRBJ2-3): GAGVSQSPRYKVAKRGQDVALRCDPISGHVSLFWYQQALGQGPEFLTYFQNEAQLDKSGLPSDRFFAERPEGSVSTLKIQRTQQEDSAVYLCASSSVSGTDTQYFGPGTRLTVL.

This chain joins TRBV13 and TRBJ2-3; no clear D gene. Per germline, CDR1 PRHDT and CDR2 FYEKMQ (reference sequence). Trimming stripped 6 bases from V and 3 bases from J, with 10 bases between. The CDR3 covers 13 residues. CDR3 DNA: TGTGCCAGCAGTCAGTTTTCGACAGATACGCAGTATTTT. Amino acids: CASSQFSTDTQYF.